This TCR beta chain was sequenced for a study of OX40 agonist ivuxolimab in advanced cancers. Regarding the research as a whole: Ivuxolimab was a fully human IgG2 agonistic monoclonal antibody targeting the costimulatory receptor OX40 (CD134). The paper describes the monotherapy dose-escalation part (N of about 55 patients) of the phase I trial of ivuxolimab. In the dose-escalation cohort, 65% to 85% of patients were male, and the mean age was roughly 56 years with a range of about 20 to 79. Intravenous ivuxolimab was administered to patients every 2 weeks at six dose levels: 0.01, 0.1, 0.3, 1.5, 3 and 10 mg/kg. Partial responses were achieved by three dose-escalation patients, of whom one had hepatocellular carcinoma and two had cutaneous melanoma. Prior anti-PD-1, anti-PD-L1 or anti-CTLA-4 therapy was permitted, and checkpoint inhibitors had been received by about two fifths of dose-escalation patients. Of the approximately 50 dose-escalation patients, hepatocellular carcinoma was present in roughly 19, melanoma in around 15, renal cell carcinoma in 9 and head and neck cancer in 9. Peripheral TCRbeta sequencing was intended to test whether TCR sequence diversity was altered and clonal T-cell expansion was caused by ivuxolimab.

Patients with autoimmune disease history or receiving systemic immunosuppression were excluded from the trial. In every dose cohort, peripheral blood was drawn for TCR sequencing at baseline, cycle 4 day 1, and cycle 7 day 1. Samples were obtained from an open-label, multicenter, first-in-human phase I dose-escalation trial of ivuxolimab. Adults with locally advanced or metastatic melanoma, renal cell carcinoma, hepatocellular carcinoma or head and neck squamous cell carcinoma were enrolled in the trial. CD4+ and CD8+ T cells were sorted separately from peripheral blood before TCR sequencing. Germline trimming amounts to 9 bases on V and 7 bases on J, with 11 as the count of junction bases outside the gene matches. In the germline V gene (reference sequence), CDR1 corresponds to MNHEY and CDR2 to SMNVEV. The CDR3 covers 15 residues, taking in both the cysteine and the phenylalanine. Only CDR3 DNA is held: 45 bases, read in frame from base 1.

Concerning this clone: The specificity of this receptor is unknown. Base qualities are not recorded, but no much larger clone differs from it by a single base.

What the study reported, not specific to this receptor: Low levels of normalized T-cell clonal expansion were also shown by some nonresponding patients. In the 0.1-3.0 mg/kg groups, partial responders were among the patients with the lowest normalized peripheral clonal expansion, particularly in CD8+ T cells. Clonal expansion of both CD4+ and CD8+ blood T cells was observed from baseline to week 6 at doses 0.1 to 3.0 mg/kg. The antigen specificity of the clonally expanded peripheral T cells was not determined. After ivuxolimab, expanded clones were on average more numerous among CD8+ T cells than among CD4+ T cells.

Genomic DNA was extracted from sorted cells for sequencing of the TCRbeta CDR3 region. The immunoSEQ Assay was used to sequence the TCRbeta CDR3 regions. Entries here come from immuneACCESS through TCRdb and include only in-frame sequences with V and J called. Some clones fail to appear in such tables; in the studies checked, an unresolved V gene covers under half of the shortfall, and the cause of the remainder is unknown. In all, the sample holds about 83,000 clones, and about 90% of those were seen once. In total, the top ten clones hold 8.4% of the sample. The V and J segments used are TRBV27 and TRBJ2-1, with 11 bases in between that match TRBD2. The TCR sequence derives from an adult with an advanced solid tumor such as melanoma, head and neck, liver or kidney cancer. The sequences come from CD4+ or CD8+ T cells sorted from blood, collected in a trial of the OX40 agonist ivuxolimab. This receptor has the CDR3 CASTTGTSGWNEQFF. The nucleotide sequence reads TGTGCCAGTACTACCGGGACTAGCGGATGGAATGAGCAGTTCTTC.